This entry concerns a single T cell receptor (beta chain). What it recognizes is unknown. UMIs and a universal primer site were added when TCR cDNA was made by 5'RACE template switching. TCRdb fed the 5' RACE reads into MiXCR, producing one record per CDR3 protein. The data hold 300,000 to 350,000 distinct CDR3 sequences, with about 11% observed a single time. The sample is drawn from a study of T cells after yellow fever vaccination. Study-level background: The authors prepared low-cell-number fractions using SMART-Seq v4 Ultra Low Input. Study-level points and caveats: Researchers cautioned that FACS-sorted repertoires could harbor abundant clonotypes contaminating from the bulk population.

The germline CDR1 and CDR2 sequences are SEHNR and FQNEAQ (reference sequence). The CDR3 is 15 residues long. J was trimmed by 9 bases and V by 5 bases; bases with no gene match: 8. The input for sequencing was CD4+ T cells sorted from PBMCs, taken 45 days after the yellow fever booster vaccination. The chain carries TRBV7-9 and TRBJ1-6, with TRBD1 matching over 9 bases. The receptor's source is a young man who received the YFV17D yellow fever vaccine. The CDR3 region is CASSPRTGETSPLHF. As DNA, the CDR3 is TGTGCCAGCAGCCCCCGGACAGGGGAGACTTCACCCCTCCACTTT.